This is a list of T cell receptor beta chains from one sample in a study of cytomegalovirus exposure and HLA in healthy donors. Only in-frame clones appear in the TCRdb table, and some are missing; sequencing was by immunoSEQ multiplex PCR. The sample totals 95,000 to 150,000 clones. Material for sequencing was PBMCs. Every receptor here comes from a man younger than 30 in good health and CMV-seronegative. The CDR3 runs from the conserved cysteine through the conserved F or W. D genes are given only for firm matches.

V: TRBV7-9
J: TRBJ2-2
D: -
DNA: TGTGCCAGCAGCTTACGTCGACAGTCCGACACCGGGGAGCTGTTTTTT
CDR3: CASSLRRQSDTGELFF

V: TRBV18
J: TRBJ2-1
D: TRBD2
DNA: TGTGCCAGCTCACAACCACTAGCGAGTAATGAGCAGTTCTTC
CDR3: CASSQPLASNEQFF

V: TRBV19
J: TRBJ2-1
D: TRBD2
DNA: TGTGCCAGTAGTGCGACTAGCGGGAGTACGTACAATGAGCAGTTCTTC
CDR3: CASSATSGSTYNEQFF

V: TRBV5-4
J: TRBJ1-2
D: -
DNA: TGTGCCAGCAGCCCGGGGGGTGCCCGGGAGTATGGCTACACCTTC
CDR3: CASSPGGAREYGYTF

V: TRBV2
J: TRBJ1-4
D: -
DNA: TGTGCCAGCAGCCTGACCTTGGGGGGTGAAAAACTGTTTTTT
CDR3: CASSLTLGGEKLFF

V: TRBV6-4
J: TRBJ1-6
D: -
DNA: TGTGCCAGCAGTGAAACGACCGGGTCACCCCTCCACTTT
CDR3: CASSETTGSPLHF

V: TRBV7-7
J: TRBJ2-2
D: -
DNA: TGTGCTAGCAGCTTAGGGGCTAGCATCGGGGAGCTGTTTTTT
CDR3: CASSLGASIGELFF

V: TRBV7-2
J: TRBJ2-7
D: -
DNA: TGTGCCAGCAGCCCACCGGGACTGGGACCCTACGAGCAGTACTTC
CDR3: CASSPPGLGPYEQYF

V: TRBV11-3
J: TRBJ2-2
D: TRBD2
DNA: TGTGCCAGCAGCTTAGCGGGGGGCGGGGAGCTGTTTTTT
CDR3: CASSLAGGGELFF

V: TRBV7-9
J: TRBJ2-7
D: -
DNA: TGTGCCAGCAGCTTCGGAGGGTCCTACGAGCAGTACTTC
CDR3: CASSFGGSYEQYF

V: TRBV6-5
J: TRBJ2-1
D: TRBD2
DNA: TGTGCCAGCACCGAGACTAGCGGGACCTACAATGAGCAGTTCTTC
CDR3: CASTETSGTYNEQFF

V: TRBV7-9
J: TRBJ2-1
D: TRBD1
DNA: TGTGCCAGCAGCTCTCTCCGGGACAGAAACTACAATGAGCAGTTCTTC
CDR3: CASSSLRDRNYNEQFF